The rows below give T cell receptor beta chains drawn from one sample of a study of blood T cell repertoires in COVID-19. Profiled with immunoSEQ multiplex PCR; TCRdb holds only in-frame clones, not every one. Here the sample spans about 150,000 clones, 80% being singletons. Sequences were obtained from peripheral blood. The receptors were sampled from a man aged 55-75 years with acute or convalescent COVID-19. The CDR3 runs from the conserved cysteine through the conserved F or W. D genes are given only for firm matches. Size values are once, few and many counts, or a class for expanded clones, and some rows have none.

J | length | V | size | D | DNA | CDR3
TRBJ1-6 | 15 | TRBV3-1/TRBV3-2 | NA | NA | TGTGCCAGCAGCCCCCGTGGAGGGGTTCTCTCACCCCTCCACTTT | CASSPRGGVLSPLHF
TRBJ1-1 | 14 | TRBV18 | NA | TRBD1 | TGTGCCAGCTCACCTAACAGGGGTACGGCTGAAGCTTTCTTT | CASSPNRGTAEAFF
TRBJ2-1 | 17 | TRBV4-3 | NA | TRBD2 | TGCGCCAGCAGCCAACCCACCGGCGGGGGGAGTATGGGTGAGCAGTTCTTC | CASSQPTGGGSMGEQFF
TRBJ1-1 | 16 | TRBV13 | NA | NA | TGTGCCAGCAGCTTCCAGACAGGCGTCATGAACACTGAAGCTTTCTTT | CASSFQTGVMNTEAFF
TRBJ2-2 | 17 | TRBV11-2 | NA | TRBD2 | TGTGCCAGCAGCGATCCTTGGACTAGGAAGAACACCGGGGAGCTGTTTTTT | CASSDPWTRKNTGELFF
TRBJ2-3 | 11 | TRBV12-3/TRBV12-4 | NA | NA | TGTGCCAGCAGTTTCGGGGAAAAGCAGTATTTT | CASSFGEKQYF
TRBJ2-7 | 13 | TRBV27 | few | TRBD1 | TGTGCCAGCGGTCCTGGACAGGCGAACGAGCAGTACTTC | CASGPGQANEQYF
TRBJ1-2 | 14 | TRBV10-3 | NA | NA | TGTGCCATCAGTGAAAAGGGGGAGAGCTATGGCTACACCTTC | CAISEKGESYGYTF
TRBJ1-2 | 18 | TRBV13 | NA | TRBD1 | TGTGCCAGCAGCCCTACTACCCCGGGACAGATTCATAACTATGGCTACACCTTC | CASSPTTPGQIHNYGYTF
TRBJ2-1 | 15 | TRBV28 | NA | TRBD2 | TGTGCCAGCAGTTTACTAGCGGGAGGGGGCAATGAGCAGTTCTTC | CASSLLAGGGNEQFF
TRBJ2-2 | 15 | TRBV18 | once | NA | TGTGCCAGCTCGCCCCCCAGGGTGGGCACCGGGGAGCTGTTTTTT | CASSPPRVGTGELFF
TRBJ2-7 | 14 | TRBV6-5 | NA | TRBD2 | TGTGCCAGCACGAGGCCGGGGGGGCCGGGCGAGCAGTACTTC | CASTRPGGPGEQYF
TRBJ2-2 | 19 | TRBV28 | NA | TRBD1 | TGTGCCAGCACCCAGGGGTACAGGGGGACGATCTCGAACACCGGGGAGCTGTTTTTT | CASTQGYRGTISNTGELFF
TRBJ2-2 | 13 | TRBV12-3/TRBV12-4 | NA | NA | TGTGCCAGCAGTGACACGAACACCGGGGAGCTGTTTTTT | CASSDTNTGELFF
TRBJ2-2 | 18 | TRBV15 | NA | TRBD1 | TGTGCCACCAGCAGAGGACTGTACCGGGACAGGAACACCGGGGAGCTGTTTTTT | CATSRGLYRDRNTGELFF
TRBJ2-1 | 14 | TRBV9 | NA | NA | TGTGCCAGCAGTGAAGGGGGTTACTACAATGAGCAGTTCTTC | CASSEGGYYNEQFF
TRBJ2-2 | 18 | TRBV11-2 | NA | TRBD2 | TGTGCCAGCAACTACCGGACTAGCGGGAGTGCATCGGCCGGGGAGCTGTTTTTT | CASNYRTSGSASAGELFF